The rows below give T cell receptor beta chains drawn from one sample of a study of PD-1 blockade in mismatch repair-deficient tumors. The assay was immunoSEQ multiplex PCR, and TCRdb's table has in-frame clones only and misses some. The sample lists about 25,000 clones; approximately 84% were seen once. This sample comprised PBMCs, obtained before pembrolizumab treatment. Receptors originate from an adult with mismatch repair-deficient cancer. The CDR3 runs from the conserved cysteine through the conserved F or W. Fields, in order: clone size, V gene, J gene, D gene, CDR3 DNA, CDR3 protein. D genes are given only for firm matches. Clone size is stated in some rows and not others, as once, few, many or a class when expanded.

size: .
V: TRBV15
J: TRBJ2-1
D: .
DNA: TGTGCCACCAGCAGAGGCCCCGCAGGGGTCAATGAGCAGTTCTTC
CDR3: CATSRGPAGVNEQFF

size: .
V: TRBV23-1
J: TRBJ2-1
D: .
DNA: TGCGCCAGCAGTGAATCAGATGGGACTCCGGCCTACAATGAGCAGTTCTTC
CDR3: CASSESDGTPAYNEQFF

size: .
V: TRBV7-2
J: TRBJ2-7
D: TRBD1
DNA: TGTGCCAGCAGCTTAGTAGGAGACAGGGCAGACGAGCAGTACTTC
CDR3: CASSLVGDRADEQYF

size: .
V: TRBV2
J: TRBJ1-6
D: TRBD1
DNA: TGTGCCAGCACTCGAGACAGGGAGTATAATTCACCCCTCCACTTT
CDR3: CASTRDREYNSPLHF

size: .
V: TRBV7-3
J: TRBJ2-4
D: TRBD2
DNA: TGTGCCAGCAGCCTTCGCGCGGGAGGGTTGGACATTCAGTACTTC
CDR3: CASSLRAGGLDIQYF

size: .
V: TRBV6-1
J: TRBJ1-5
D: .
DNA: TGTGCCAGCAGTGAGGAACGGGGCAATCAGCCCCAGCATTTT
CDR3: CASSEERGNQPQHF

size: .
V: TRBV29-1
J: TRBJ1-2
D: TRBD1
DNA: TGCAGCGCAAGGGGGCCCCTTGGCTACACCTTC
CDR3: CSARGPLGYTF

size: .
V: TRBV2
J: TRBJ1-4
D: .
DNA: TGTGCCAGCTTGCTGGTTAGAGATGAAAAACTGTTTTTT
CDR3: CASLLVRDEKLFF

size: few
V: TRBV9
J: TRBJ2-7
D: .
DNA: TGTGCCAGCAGCGTAATCGGGGGTCAACACGAGCAGTACTTC
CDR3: CASSVIGGQHEQYF

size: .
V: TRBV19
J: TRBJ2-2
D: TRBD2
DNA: TGTGCCAGTATCGGGCCAACTAGCGGGAGATCGAACACCGGGGAGCTGTTTTTT
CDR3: CASIGPTSGRSNTGELFF

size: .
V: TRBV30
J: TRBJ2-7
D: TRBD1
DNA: TGTGCCCGCCAGGGGGCGGTATGGGACGAGCAGTACTTC
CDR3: CARQGAVWDEQYF

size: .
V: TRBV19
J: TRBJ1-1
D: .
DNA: TGTGCCAGTAGTATAGCAGGGGTGTCTGAAGCTTTCTTT
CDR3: CASSIAGVSEAFF

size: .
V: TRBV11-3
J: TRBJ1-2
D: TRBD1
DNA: TGTGCCAGCAGCCCTACAGGGGGGAGCTATGGCTACACCTTC
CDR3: CASSPTGGSYGYTF

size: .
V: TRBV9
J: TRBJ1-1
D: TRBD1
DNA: TGTGCCAGCGGACAGGGGGCAAACACTGAAGCTTTCTTT
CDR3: CASGQGANTEAFF

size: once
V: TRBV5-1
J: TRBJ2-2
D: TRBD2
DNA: TGCGCCAGCAACATGCTAGCGGGAGCGGGCACCGGGGAGCTGTTTTTT
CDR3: CASNMLAGAGTGELFF

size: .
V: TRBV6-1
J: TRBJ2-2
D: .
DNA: TGTGCCAGCAGTTCGACACCTGCAACCGGGGAGCTGTTTTTT
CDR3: CASSSTPATGELFF

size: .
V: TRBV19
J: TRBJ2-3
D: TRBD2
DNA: TGTGCCAGTAAACGCGGGGGGACAGATACGCAGTATTTT
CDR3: CASKRGGTDTQYF

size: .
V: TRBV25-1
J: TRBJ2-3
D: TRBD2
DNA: TGTGCCACTGGGGGGGTCGGCACAGATACGCAGTATTTT
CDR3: CATGGVGTDTQYF

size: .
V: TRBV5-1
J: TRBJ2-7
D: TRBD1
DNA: TGCGCCAGCAGCTTGGGAGGACAGGGGAACGAGCAGTACTTC
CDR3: CASSLGGQGNEQYF

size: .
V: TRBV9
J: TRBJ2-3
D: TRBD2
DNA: TGTGCCAGCAGCCCGTACCCTAGCGGGAGGAGTCCAGATACGCAGTATTTT
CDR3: CASSPYPSGRSPDTQYF

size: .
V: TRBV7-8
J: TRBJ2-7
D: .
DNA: TGTGCCAGCAGCTTATCCTACAGATCCTCCTACGAGCAGTACTTC
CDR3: CASSLSYRSSYEQYF

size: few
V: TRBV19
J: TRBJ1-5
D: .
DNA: TGTGCCAGTAGGTGGGGGGATGCCAATCAGCCCCAGCATTTT
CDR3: CASRWGDANQPQHF

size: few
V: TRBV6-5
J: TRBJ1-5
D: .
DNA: TGTGCCAGCAGTTACACCGGGAATAGCAATCAGCCCCAGCATTTT
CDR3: CASSYTGNSNQPQHF

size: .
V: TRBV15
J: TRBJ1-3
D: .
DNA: TGTGCCACCAGCAGGGCCAGGGCTACTGGAAACACCATATATTTT
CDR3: CATSRARATGNTIYF

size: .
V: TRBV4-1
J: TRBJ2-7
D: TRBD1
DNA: TGCGCCAGCAGAAGAATCGGGACAGGGGGCTACGAGCAGTACTTC
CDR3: CASRRIGTGGYEQYF

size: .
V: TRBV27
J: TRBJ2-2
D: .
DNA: TGTGCCAGCAAATTAACTAGAAACACCGGGGAGCTGTTTTTT
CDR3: CASKLTRNTGELFF

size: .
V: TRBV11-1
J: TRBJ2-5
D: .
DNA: TGTGCCAGCAGCTTAGTCGAGTACCAAGAGACCCAGTACTTC
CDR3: CASSLVEYQETQYF

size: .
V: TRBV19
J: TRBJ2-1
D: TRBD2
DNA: TGTGCCAGTAGTTCCCCGGGACTAGCGGGAGTTAGCTACAATGAGCAGTTCTTC
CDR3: CASSSPGLAGVSYNEQFF

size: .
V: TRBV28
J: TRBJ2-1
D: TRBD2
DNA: TGTGCCAGCAGACGACTAGCGCTCTACAATGAGCAGTTCTTC
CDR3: CASRRLALYNEQFF

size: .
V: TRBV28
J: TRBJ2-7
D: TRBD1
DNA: TGTGCCAGCAGTTTCCAACAGGGGGCCTACGAGCAGTACTTC
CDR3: CASSFQQGAYEQYF

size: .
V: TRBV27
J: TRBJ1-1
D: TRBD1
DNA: TGTGCCAGCAGTTACCGACAGGGGAGGAGGAGAGCTTTCTTT
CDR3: CASSYRQGRRRAFF

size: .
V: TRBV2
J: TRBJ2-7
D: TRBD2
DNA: TGTGCCAGCTCTCGGACTAGCGCGTCTTACGAGCAGTACTTC
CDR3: CASSRTSASYEQYF

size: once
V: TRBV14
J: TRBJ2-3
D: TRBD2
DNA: TGTGCCAGCAGCCAAGAACTAGCGGGAAGGGATACGCAGTATTTT
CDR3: CASSQELAGRDTQYF

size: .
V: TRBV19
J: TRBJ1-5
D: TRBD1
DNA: TGTGCCAGTAGTCCCCTTCCGGGACAGGGGCATCCTCGGCAGCCCCAGCATTTT
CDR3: CASSPLPGQGHPRQPQHF

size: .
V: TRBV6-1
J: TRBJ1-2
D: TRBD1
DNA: TGTGCCAGCACTCCAGGAGGGACAGACTATGGCTACACCTTC
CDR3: CASTPGGTDYGYTF

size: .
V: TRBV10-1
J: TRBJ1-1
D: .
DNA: TGCGCCAGCAGTGCGACACAGGGTTCGACTGAAGCTTTCTTT
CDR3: CASSATQGSTEAFF

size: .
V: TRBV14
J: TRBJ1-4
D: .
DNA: TGTGCCAGCAGCCAACAAACAGCAACTAATGAAAAACTGTTTTTT
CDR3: CASSQQTATNEKLFF

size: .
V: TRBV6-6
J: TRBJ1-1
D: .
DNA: TGTGCCAGCAGTTACGGCACGAACACTGAAGCTTTCTTT
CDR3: CASSYGTNTEAFF

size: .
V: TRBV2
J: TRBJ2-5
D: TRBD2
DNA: TGTGCCAGCAGTGAACCCAGGACTAGCGGGAGGTCCCAAGAGACCCAGTACTTC
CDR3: CASSEPRTSGRSQETQYF

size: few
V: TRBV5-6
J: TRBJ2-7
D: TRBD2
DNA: TGTGCCAGCAGTGGACTAGCGGGAGTCTACGAGCAGTACTTC
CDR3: CASSGLAGVYEQYF

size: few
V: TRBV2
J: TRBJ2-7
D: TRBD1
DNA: TGTGCCAGCAGGTTTGACAGGGAACCTACCGAGCAGTACTTC
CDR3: CASRFDREPTEQYF

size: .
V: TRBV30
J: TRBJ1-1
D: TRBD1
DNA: TGTGCCTCTCTGCCTTACAGGGGGCAGGTGACTGAAGCTTTCTTT
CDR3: CASLPYRGQVTEAFF

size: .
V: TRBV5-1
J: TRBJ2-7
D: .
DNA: TGCGCCAGCAGCTTGGGTCAGGGTAATATCTACGAGCAGTACTTC
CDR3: CASSLGQGNIYEQYF

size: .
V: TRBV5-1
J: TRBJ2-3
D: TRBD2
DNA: TGCGCCAGCAGCTCCCGGACTAGCGGGAGCTCAGATACGCAGTATTTT
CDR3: CASSSRTSGSSDTQYF

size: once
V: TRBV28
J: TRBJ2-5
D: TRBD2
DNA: TGTGCCAGCAGTTTAAGGGGACTAGCGGGTGACTGGGGGACCCAGTACTTC
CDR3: CASSLRGLAGDWGTQYF

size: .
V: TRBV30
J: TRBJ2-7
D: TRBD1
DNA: TGTGCCTGGATCGGGACAGGGGGTCTCTACGAGCAGTACTTC
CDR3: CAWIGTGGLYEQYF

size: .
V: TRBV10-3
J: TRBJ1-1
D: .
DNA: TGTGCCATCAGTGAGTCAACGGTCAACACTGAAGCTTTCTTT
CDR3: CAISESTVNTEAFF

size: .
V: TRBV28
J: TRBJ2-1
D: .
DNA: TGTGCCAGCAGTTTATATAAGGGGCTCGGGAATGAGCAGTTCTTC
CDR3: CASSLYKGLGNEQFF